The 23 T cell receptor beta chains given below trace back to one sample, sequenced in a study of cytotoxic CD8 clonotypes in ibrutinib-treated CLL. Some clones are missing from TCRdb's copy, which holds only in-frame ones; the method was immunoSEQ multiplex PCR. The table lists about 50,000 clones, about 72% of them singletons, with around 42% in the top ten. This specimen was PBMCs, taken after 12 months of ibrutinib treatment. All receptors come from a human donor with chronic lymphocytic leukemia.

The chain carries TRBV2 and TRBJ2-6; D is perhaps TRBD1 (5 bases). V shed 3 bases and J shed 2 bases, with 14 bases lying between them. The CDR3 is made up of 17 amino acids. Germline CDR1 and CDR2: SNHLY and FYNNEI. This chain's CDR3 is CASSDLGSGPGANVLTF. CDR3 coding DNA: TGTGCCAGCAGTGATCTGGGCTCAGGGCCTGGGGCCAACGTCCTGACTTTC.

The CDR3, as DNA: TGTGCCAGCAGGGTGGCCCAGGGGGTTAATCAGCCCCAGCATTTT. It translates to CASRVAQGVNQPQHF. The rearrangement joins TRBV28 to TRBJ1-5; 7 bases map to TRBD1. Germline V gene lookup returns CDR1 MDHEN and CDR2 SYDVKM. The CDR3 contains 15 residues. The ends lost 6 bases at V and 4 bases at J; junction bases unmatched: 9.

The V and J genes are TRBV5-6 and TRBJ2-7; TRBD1 aligns across 9 bases. Germline lookup yields CDR1 SGHDT and CDR2 YYEEEE. The V segment lost 4 bases and the J segment 2 bases; nucleotides outside the gene matches: 4. The CDR3 runs to 14 residues. This chain's CDR3 is CASSRTGVAYEQYF. The CDR3 DNA is TGTGCCAGCAGCAGGACAGGGGTTGCCTACGAGCAGTACTTC.

The count of this clone is one. The chain employs TRBV2 and TRBJ2-1; 12 nucleotides agree with TRBD2. Unmatched junction bases numbered 10, after V lost 4 bases and J lost 6 bases. The CDR3 runs 17 residues. Germline CDR1 and CDR2: SNHLY and FYNNEI. As DNA, the CDR3 is TGTGCCAGCAGTGGGGTAGGACTAGCGGGAACATCCAATGAGCAGTTCTTC. Its protein product is CASSGVGLAGTSNEQFF.

The V gene is TRBV7-2, the J gene TRBJ2-1, with a weak D call TRBD2 (6 bases). This CDR3 is built from 17 residues. CDR1 is SGHTA and CDR2 is FQGNSA in the germline V gene. V was clipped by 1 base and J by 7 bases, with 20 bases between them. The CDR3 loop reads CASSLVVGSGPGNEQFF. In DNA, the CDR3 is TGTGCCAGCAGCTTAGTTGTTGGCAGCGGGCCTGGGAATGAGCAGTTCTTC. The full variable domain, in which reference TRBV7-2 and TRBJ2-1 provide the parts outside the CDR3, is GAGVSQSPSNKVTEKGKDVELRCDPISGHTALYWYRQSLGQGLEFLIYFQGNSAPDKSGLPSDRFSAERTGGSVSTLTIQRTQQEDSAVYLCASSLVVGSGPGNEQFFGPGTRLTVL.

DNA for the CDR3: TGTGCCAGCAGTTACCTTCCGGACAGCAATCAGCCCCAGCATTTT. Residues: CASSYLPDSNQPQHF. The rearrangement links TRBV6-5 to TRBJ1-5, with no clear D. Per germline, CDR1 MNHEY and CDR2 SVGAGI. The CDR3 spans 15 residues. The V end lost 2 bases, the J end lost 1 base, and 9 bases lay between the germline ends.

The chain combines TRBV29-1 with TRBJ2-7, with D tentatively TRBD2 (6 bases). Germline V CDR1 and CDR2: SQVTM, ANQGSEA. The V gene lost 7 bases and the J gene lost 5 bases, with 18 bases spanning the gap. The CDR3 sequence is 13 residues long. The CDR3 DNA sequence: TGCAGCGCAGCGACTAGGGTTTCAAACGAGCAGTACTTC. Translating gives CSAATRVSNEQYF.

The rearrangement links TRBV7-2 to TRBJ2-7, with D unresolved. Trimming removed 1 base from V and 2 bases from J, with 6 bases in between. The CDR3 covers 13 residues. Germline lookup yields CDR1 SGHTA and CDR2 FQGNSA. CDR3 DNA sequence: TGTGCCAGCAGCTTAGAGTCAACCTACGAGCAGTACTTC. It yields the protein CASSLESTYEQYF.

The genes are TRBV18 and TRBJ2-5; unclear D gene. V was pared by 2 bases and J by 4 bases, with 17 bases between. The CDR3 runs 16 residues. CDR1 is KGHSH, CDR2 LQKENI, per germline. CDR3 region: CASSPYMVRSPETQYF. Here the CDR3 DNA reads TGTGCCAGCTCACCATACATGGTCCGGAGTCCAGAGACCCAGTACTTC.

The rearrangement joins TRBV6-5 to TRBJ2-1; TRBD1 is a possible D gene (6 bases). The CDR3 extends over 15 amino acids. Germline assignment: CDR1 MNHEY and CDR2 SVGAGI. The germline V and J ends were trimmed by 0 bases and 5 bases, with 11 bases remaining between them. CDR3 sequence (DNA): TGTGCCAGCAGTTACTCAGGGGGTCTTCACAATGAGCAGTTCTTC. It is translated as CASSYSGGLHNEQFF.

The chain links TRBV9 to TRBJ2-1; TRBD2 aligns across 7 bases. This CDR3 spans 18 amino acids. V gave up 0 bases and J gave up 6 bases; unmatched junction bases: 15. The germline V gene has CDR1 SGDLS and CDR2 YYNGEE. The CDR3 loop is CASSVAGRASGGINEQFF. The CDR3 nucleotides read TGTGCCAGCAGCGTAGCAGGACGGGCTAGCGGCGGGATCAATGAGCAGTTCTTC. Filled out from reference TRBV9 and TRBJ2-1, the complete variable domain reads DSGVTQTPKHLITATGQRVTLRCSPRSGDLSVYWYQQSLDQGLQFLIQYYNGEERAKGNILERFSAQQFPDLHSELNLSSLELGDSALYFCASSVAGRASGGINEQFFGPGTRLTVL.

This chain uses TRBV6-4 with TRBJ2-6; D unclear. With 0 bases removed from V and 0 bases from J, the gap between germline ends came to 6 bases. From germline, CDR1 is MRHNA and CDR2 SNTAGT. The CDR3 loop spans 16 amino acids. The CDR3 region has the DNA TGTGCCAGCAGTGACTCTTTCAGCTCTGGGGCCAACGTCCTGACTTTC. This encodes CASSDSFSSGANVLTF.

This chain joins TRBV7-2 and TRBJ2-7; D may correspond to TRBD1 or TRBD2 (5 bases each). In germline, CDR1 is SGHTA, CDR2 FQGNSA. There are 15 residues in the CDR3. V lost 1 base and J 2 bases, leaving 12 bases between the germline ends. CDR3 bases: TGTGCCAGCAGCTTAGGGGCAGGGACGACCTACGAGCAGTACTTC. It yields the protein CASSLGAGTTYEQYF.

As concerns this clone: One end of the junction varies from germline; a read error may be responsible. The V gene is TRBV29-1, the J gene TRBJ2-2; possibly TRBD1 or TRBD2 for D (5 bases each). Per germline, CDR1 SQVTM and CDR2 ANQGSEA. The CDR3 is 17 amino acids. The CDR3 reads CSVEDSLRDAAGRGAVF. The CDR3 DNA follows: TGCAGCGTTGAAGACAGTCTGAGGGACGCGGCCGGCCGGGGAGCTGTTTTT.

This clone was recorded a few times. The J gene is TRBJ2-7, the V gene TRBV20-1; D remains ambiguous. This CDR3 comprises 11 residues. The V gene's germline CDR1 is DFQATT and CDR2 SNEGSKA (reference sequence). V lost 5 bases to trimming and J lost 3 bases, with 8 bases between them. CDR3 sequence reads: CSAQADYEQYF. The CDR3 DNA follows: TGCAGTGCTCAAGCCGACTACGAGCAGTACTTC.

J is TRBJ1-1 and V is TRBV28; no reliable D call. The CDR3 covers 14 residues. Trimming took off 8 bases at V and 5 bases at J, with 18 bases between the two ends. Germline lookup yields CDR1 MDHEN and CDR2 SYDVKM. The CDR3 here is CASFPRAQWTEAFF. CDR3 nucleotide sequence: TGTGCCAGCTTCCCCCGGGCCCAGTGGACTGAAGCTTTCTTT.

This chain links TRBV4-1 with TRBJ1-5, with a possible D match to TRBD1 (6 bases). V gave up 3 bases and J gave up 2 bases, with 14 bases separating them. Germline V gives CDR1 MGHRA, CDR2 YSYEKL. The length of the CDR3 is 16 residues. Here the CDR3 DNA reads TGCGCCAGCAGCCAGGGGATACAGGGAGGCAATCAGCCCCAGCATTTT. Amino acid sequence: CASSQGIQGGNQPQHF.

The chain employs TRBV6-6 and TRBJ2-5; D uncertain. The CDR3 has 15 amino acids. Germline V gene lookup returns CDR1 MNHNY and CDR2 SVGAGI (reference sequence). V dropped 1 base and J dropped 4 bases, with 13 bases sitting between them. This chain's CDR3 is CASSYFSGGIETQYF. The CDR3 nucleotides are TGTGCCAGCAGTTACTTCAGTGGTGGTATAGAGACCCAGTACTTC.

This clone was observed a handful of times. The V gene is TRBV2, the J gene TRBJ2-7, with 10 bases identical to TRBD1. Per germline, CDR1 SNHLY and CDR2 FYNNEI. V lost 0 bases to trimming and J lost 5 bases; unmatched junction nucleotides: 4. CDR3 size: 15 residues. The CDR3 region is CASSEAGTGVHEQYF. The CDR3 bases are TGTGCCAGCAGTGAAGCTGGGACAGGGGTGCACGAGCAGTACTTC.

The V and J genes are TRBV10-3 and TRBJ2-1; D possibly corresponds to TRBD1 (6 bases). The CDR3 sequence is 15 residues long. Trimming took 3 bases from V and 4 from J, leaving 13 bases between them. Germline V gene lookup returns CDR1 ENHRY and CDR2 SYGVKD. DNA of the CDR3: TGTGCCATCAGTGATTCGGGACACGAGTACAATGAGCAGTTCTTC. This encodes CAISDSGHEYNEQFF.

The J gene is TRBJ1-2, the V gene TRBV28; D remains ambiguous. Germline CDR1 is MDHEN and CDR2 is SYDVKM. Trimming took off 3 bases at V and 4 bases at J, with 12 bases between the two ends. The CDR3 runs to 14 residues. The CDR3 loop reads CASSFTALGYGYTF. The CDR3 bases are TGTGCCAGCAGTTTTACAGCCCTTGGCTATGGCTACACCTTC.

The chain is built from TRBV11-2 and TRBJ2-7; 9 positions match TRBD1. With 2 bases clipped from V and 0 bases from J, the junction kept 2 bases outside the gene matches. Looked up from germline, CDR1 is SGHAT and CDR2 is FQNNGV. The CDR3 loop spans 15 amino acids. The CDR3 here is CASSLLTGGSYEQYF. As DNA, the CDR3 is TGTGCCAGCAGCTTATTGACAGGGGGCTCCTACGAGCAGTACTTC.

This sequence joins TRBV2 and TRBJ2-7; 7 positions agree with TRBD1. This CDR3 contains 13 residues. Unmatched junction bases numbered 5, after V lost 7 bases and J lost 2 bases. In germline, CDR1 is SNHLY, CDR2 FYNNEI. For the CDR3, the DNA is TGTGCCAGCACCAGGGACAGCCCCTACGAGCAGTACTTC. Translation: CASTRDSPYEQYF. Using reference TRBV2 and TRBJ2-7 for the parts outside the CDR3, the full variable domain is EPEVTQTPSHQVTQMGQEVILRCVPISNHLYFYWYRQILGQKVEFLVSFYNNEISEKSEIFDDQFSVERPDGSNFTLKIRSTKLEDSAMYFCASTRDSPYEQYFGPGTRLTVT.